This passage covers 26 T cell receptor beta chains from one sample sequenced in a study of T cell responses to AZD1222 COVID-19 vaccine. Clones were read by immunoSEQ multiplex PCR, and TCRdb kept only the in-frame ones, dropping some. The table includes 110,000 to 150,000 clones, around 92% detected once. The sequences come from peripheral blood, collected 28 days after the second AZD1222 dose. These TCRs come from an adult who received the AZD1222 COVID-19 vaccine.

The rearrangement joins TRBV11-2 to TRBJ2-5, with TRBD1 matching over 11 bases. This CDR3 is built from 15 residues. The V and J ends lost 5 bases and 6 bases, in that order; junction bases with no gene match: 8. Germline V gene sequence: CDR1 SGHAT, CDR2 FQNNGV. CDR3 DNA sequence: TGTGCCAGCAGCCCAAGGACAGGGGGCTCAAAGACCCAGTACTTC. Its translation: CASSPRTGGSKTQYF.

This chain connects TRBV5-1 to TRBJ1-5; D is unclear. The CDR3 is made up of 15 amino acids. V lost 0 bases, J lost 1 base, and 8 bases lay in between. The germline V gene has CDR1 SGHRS and CDR2 YFSETQ. The CDR3 coding sequence is TGCGCCAGCAGCTTGGAGGGTTACAGCAATCAGCCCCAGCATTTT. Protein: CASSLEGYSNQPQHF.

The chain is built from TRBV7-9 and TRBJ2-5; 8 bases align to TRBD2. V was pared by 5 bases and J by 8 bases, with 7 bases of the junction left unmatched. Germline values: CDR1 SEHNR, CDR2 FQNEAQ (reference sequence). The CDR3 extends over 13 amino acids. The CDR3 DNA reads TGTGCCAGCAGCCCTACTAGCGGAGCCACCCAGTACTTC. This codes for CASSPTSGATQYF. Drawing the rest from reference TRBV7-9 and TRBJ2-5, the complete variable domain is DTGVSQNPRHKITKRGQNVTFRCDPISEHNRLYWYRQTLGQGPEFLTYFQNEAQLEKSRLLSDRFSAERPKGSFSTLEIQRTEQGDSAMYLCASSPTSGATQYFGPGTRLLVL.

This chain links TRBV30 with TRBJ2-7, with D unclear. V dropped 0 bases and J dropped 4 bases, with 7 bases sitting between them. Germline lookup yields CDR1 GTSNPN and CDR2 SVGIG (reference sequence). The CDR3 length is 12 residues. CDR3 region: CAWSVHRYEQYF. The CDR3 DNA reads as TGTGCCTGGAGTGTACACAGATACGAGCAGTACTTC.

The V and J genes are TRBV6-5 and TRBJ1-2; no definite D call. The ends were cut back, 3 bases at V and 4 bases at J, with 12 bases in the middle. The germline V gene encodes CDR1 MNHEY and CDR2 SVGAGI. The CDR3 has 14 residues. In nucleotides, the CDR3 is TGTGCCAGCAGTTATCAAGCAGGCTTCTATGGCTACACCTTC. Residues: CASSYQAGFYGYTF.

The chain recombines TRBV28 with TRBJ1-2; 10 bases are shared with TRBD1. This CDR3 comprises 14 residues. V shed 5 bases and J 2 bases; nucleotides not matched to a gene: 2. Germline CDR1 and CDR2: MDHEN and SYDVKM. The CDR3 region has the DNA TGTGCCAGCAGTGTGACAGGGGGCAACTATGGCTACACCTTC. It translates to CASSVTGGNYGYTF.

This clone came up a few times. The chain combines TRBV4-3 with TRBJ1-1; D remains unclear. Trimming took off 1 base at V and 11 bases at J, with 17 bases between the two ends. Per germline, CDR1 LGHNA and CDR2 YSLEER. This CDR3 comprises 14 residues. The CDR3 region is CASSQAHRSPVAFF. The CDR3 DNA reads TGCGCCAGCAGCCAAGCCCATCGGAGCCCGGTGGCTTTCTTT.

The V gene is TRBV6-6, the J gene TRBJ2-7, with 10 bases aligning to TRBD2. The CDR3 contains 15 residues. Germline lookup yields CDR1 MNHNY and CDR2 SVGAGI (reference sequence). V lost 0 bases to trimming and J lost 5 bases; unmatched junction nucleotides: 4. The CDR3: CASSYSAGLADEQYF. The DNA for the CDR3 is TGTGCCAGCAGTTACTCTGCTGGACTAGCGGACGAGCAGTACTTC.

The CDR3 DNA reads as TGTGCCAGTAGGGAAAACGACAGGGCGGTTTCCTATGGCTACACCTTC. It specifies CASRENDRAVSYGYTF. This sequence joins TRBV19 and TRBJ1-2, with TRBD1 matching 7 bases. The germline V gene has CDR1 LNHDA and CDR2 SQIVND (reference sequence). The CDR3 totals 16 residues. With 6 bases clipped from V and 4 bases from J, the junction kept 14 bases outside the gene matches.

This chain uses TRBV4-3 with TRBJ2-7, with a tentative D call TRBD1 (6 bases). CDR3 size: 18 residues. The germline V gene encodes CDR1 LGHNA and CDR2 YSLEER. V was shortened by 0 bases and J by 4 bases, with 22 bases between the two germline ends. Here the CDR3 DNA reads TGCGCCAGCAGCCAAGATACCCCCTCCGGGACAAGGACTTACGAGCAGTACTTC. This translates into CASSQDTPSGTRTYEQYF.

The chain employs TRBV4-1 and TRBJ2-1; possible D gene TRBD2, 5 bases. Trimming shortened V by 1 base and J by 0 bases, and 7 bases separated the two germline ends. Per germline, CDR1 MGHRA and CDR2 YSYEKL. The CDR3 covers 15 residues. The DNA of the CDR3 is TGCGCCAGCAGCCAAGGGGAGAACTCCTACAATGAGCAGTTCTTC. Translation gives CASSQGENSYNEQFF.

This clone occurred once. V is TRBV29-1 and J is TRBJ1-2; D possibly corresponds to TRBD1 (6 bases). V was trimmed by 7 bases and J by 2 bases, leaving 11 bases between them. Looked up from germline, CDR1 is SQVTM and CDR2 is ANQGSEA. The CDR3 spans 12 residues. CDR3: CSAGDKNYGYTF. The CDR3 region has the DNA TGCAGCGCCGGGGACAAAAACTATGGCTACACCTTC.

The chain recombines TRBV23-1 with TRBJ1-5; D perhaps matches TRBD1 (6 bases). TRBV23-1 is identified as an open reading frame with a role that is uncertain. The length of the CDR3 is 15 residues. The V gene lost 7 bases and the J gene lost 3 bases, with 16 bases spanning the gap. CDR3 region: CASTVRVGHNQPQHF. CDR3 in DNA: TGCGCCAGCACGGTGAGGGTGGGACACAATCAGCCCCAGCATTTT.

The rearrangement links TRBV10-1 to TRBJ1-2; D remains unclear. Germline values: CDR1 WNHNN, CDR2 SYGVQD (reference sequence). Trimming took 0 bases from V and 4 from J, leaving 9 bases between them. The CDR3 consists of 14 residues. The CDR3 region has the DNA TGCGCCAGCAGTGAGTCAGCTGCCGGCTATGGCTACACCTTC. Translated, it gives CASSESAAGYGYTF.

The V call is TRBV9, the J call TRBJ2-7; 10 positions agree with TRBD2. Trimming at V came to 5 bases and at J to 7 bases, leaving 15 bases not matched to a gene. The CDR3 contains 16 residues. Germline CDR1 reads SGDLS; CDR2 reads YYNGEE. CDR3 nucleotide sequence: TGTGCCAGCAGTCCCAGACTAGCGGGCAAACAGGGGGAGCAGTACTTC. Protein sequence: CASSPRLAGKQGEQYF.

The chain couples TRBV28 to TRBJ2-1, with 8 bases lining up with TRBD2. Germline values: CDR1 MDHEN, CDR2 SYDVKM. The CDR3 consists of 15 residues. Trimming at V came to 3 bases and at J to 6 bases, leaving 7 bases not matched to a gene. The CDR3 coding sequence is TGTGCCAGCAGTTTGACTAGCGTCCTTGCCAATGAGCAGTTCTTC. Amino acids: CASSLTSVLANEQFF.

The chain joins TRBV27 to TRBJ1-2, with a possible D match to TRBD1 (5 bases). CDR1 and CDR2 from the germline V gene are MNHEY and SMNVEV (reference sequence). The germline V and J ends were trimmed by 6 bases and 3 bases, with 14 bases remaining between them. The CDR3 has 14 residues. CDR3 sequence: CASSPLRTHYGYTF. For the CDR3, the DNA is TGTGCCAGCAGCCCACTGAGGACACACTATGGCTACACCTTC.

The gene calls are TRBV7-9 and TRBJ1-6; tentatively, D is TRBD1 (6 bases). The CDR3 contains 14 residues. V was cut by 2 bases and J by 7 bases, with 9 bases left in between. Germline-derived CDR1 and CDR2 are SEHNR and FQNEAQ (reference sequence). CDR3 bases: TGTGCCAGCAGCTTATCAGGGGCCAATTCACCCCTCCACTTT. The encoded protein is CASSLSGANSPLHF.

This clone was detected only once. This rearrangement joins TRBV27 to TRBJ2-3; D uncertain. V was pared by 6 bases and J by 1 base, with 8 bases between. From germline, CDR1 is MNHEY and CDR2 SMNVEV (reference sequence). This CDR3 is built from 13 residues. DNA for the CDR3: TGTGCCAGCAGAAGGCAGGGCACAGATACGCAGTATTTT. It is translated as CASRRQGTDTQYF.

The genes are TRBV19 and TRBJ1-1; weak D call: TRBD1 (5 bases). The CDR3 totals 12 residues. V was pared by 8 bases and J by 8 bases, with 15 bases between. Looked up from germline, CDR1 is LNHDA and CDR2 is SQIVND (reference sequence). The CDR3 nucleotides read TGTGCCAGTTACCGGGGCCGGGCCGAAGCTTTCTTT. Translation gives CASYRGRAEAFF.

V gene TRBV2 combines with J gene TRBJ2-7; D assignment may be TRBD1 or TRBD2 (5 bases each). Germline V lookup: CDR1 SNHLY, CDR2 FYNNEI. Between the trimmed V and J ends, which lost 4 bases and 2 bases, there was a span of 15 bases. The CDR3 runs 15 residues. CDR3 amino acids: CASSAIRDATYEQYF. CDR3 nucleotides: TGTGCCAGCAGTGCGATCCGGGACGCCACCTACGAGCAGTACTTC.

The J gene is TRBJ2-2, the V gene TRBV11-2; the D gene is possibly TRBD2 (5 bases). The CDR3 extends over 15 amino acids. V was pared by 3 bases and J by 1 base, with 9 bases between. Germline assignment: CDR1 SGHAT and CDR2 FQNNGV. The CDR3 protein is CASSFEAVNTGELFF. The CDR3, as DNA: TGTGCCAGCAGCTTTGAAGCGGTGAACACCGGGGAGCTGTTTTTT.

V usage is TRBV2 and J usage is TRBJ2-7; 8 positions match TRBD1. Germline V lookup: CDR1 SNHLY, CDR2 FYNNEI. Trimming cost V 8 bases and J 4 bases; bases outside gene matches: 7. The CDR3 contains 13 residues. This CDR3 reads CASHRDRSYEQYF. CDR3 coding DNA: TGTGCCAGCCACCGGGACAGGTCTTACGAGCAGTACTTC.

The V gene is TRBV6-2 or TRBV6-3, the J gene TRBJ1-5; possible D gene TRBD1, 5 bases. With 5 bases removed from V and 3 bases from J, the gap between germline ends came to 11 bases. Germline-derived CDR1 and CDR2 are MNHEY and SVGEGT. The CDR3 totals 14 residues. CDR3 DNA sequence: TGTGCCAGCAGTCAGGGTCTTTCCAATCAGCCCCAGCATTTT. Translating gives CASSQGLSNQPQHF.

The V and J genes are TRBV27 and TRBJ1-5; TRBD1 is a possible D gene (6 bases). Germline CDR1 reads MNHEY; CDR2 reads SMNVEV (reference sequence). The CDR3 consists of 15 residues. The V gene lost 4 bases and the J gene lost 5 bases, with 15 bases spanning the gap. CDR3: CASSSIQGLDQPQHF. The CDR3 DNA reads TGTGCCAGCAGTTCAATCCAGGGGCTCGATCAGCCCCAGCATTTT.

This chain connects TRBV30 to TRBJ1-6; a possible D gene is TRBD1 (5 bases). Germline V gene data show CDR1 as GTSNPN and CDR2 as SVGIG (reference sequence). Deletions cut 0 bases from V and 10 bases from J, with 10 bases between. The CDR3 spans 13 residues. The DNA for the CDR3 is TGTGCCTGGAGTGTAATGGGGGACTCACCCCTCCACTTT. This encodes CAWSVMGDSPLHF.